Presented here are 7 T cell receptor beta chains from one specimen sequenced in a study of shared clonotypes between healthy human individuals. Measured with immunoSEQ multiplex PCR; TCRdb has only the in-frame clones, and not every one. The table records roughly 1,500,000 clones, approximately 98.5% of them present only once. The sample taken for sequencing was naive CD4+ T cells sorted from blood. Subset denoted: CD45RA+ positively selected. The receptors here all came from a man between 25 and 39 years old in good health.

This clone was found once. The chain couples TRBV5-1 to TRBJ2-2; 7 bases align to TRBD2. Germline V lookup: CDR1 SGHRS, CDR2 YFSETQ. The V segment lost 0 bases and the J segment 2 bases; nucleotides outside the gene matches: 7. The CDR3 sequence is 17 residues long. In nucleotides, the CDR3 is TGCGCCAGCAGCTTGGCCCCGGGCGGGAGTAACACCGGGGAGCTGTTTTTT. Residues: CASSLAPGGSNTGELFF.

CDR3 residues: CASSKLQQAHTEAFF. The CDR3, as DNA: TGTGCCAGCAGTAAGTTACAGCAGGCGCACACTGAAGCTTTCTTT. V gene TRBV6-1 combines with J gene TRBJ1-1; D gene unclear. The ends were cut back, 5 bases at V and 3 bases at J, with 16 bases in the middle. Germline assignment: CDR1 MNHNS and CDR2 SASEGT. The length of the CDR3 is 15 residues.

This chain connects TRBV5-4 to TRBJ2-7; TRBD1 agrees at 7 bases. The CDR3 is 16 residues long. J gave up 1 base and V 0 bases, and 7 bases lay outside the gene matches. Germline V gives CDR1 SGHNT, CDR2 YYREEE (reference sequence). CDR3 in amino acids: CASSLEGARGSYEQYF. In DNA, the CDR3 is TGTGCCAGCAGCTTGGAGGGGGCGAGGGGGTCCTACGAGCAGTACTTC.

J is TRBJ2-3 and V is TRBV7-2; unclear D gene. CDR1 SGHTA and CDR2 FQGNSA come from the germline V gene. The V end was cut by 3 bases, the J end by 5 bases, with 12 bases between. This CDR3 has 14 residues. CDR3 sequence: CASSFAWVLDTQYF. DNA for the CDR3: TGTGCCAGCAGCTTTGCGTGGGTTTTAGATACGCAGTATTTT.

A single count supports this clone. The gene calls are TRBV10-3 and TRBJ2-5, with D perhaps TRBD2 (6 bases). The germline gives CDR1 ENHRY, CDR2 SYGVKD. Trimming stripped 4 bases from V and 9 bases from J, with 18 bases between. The CDR3 covers 14 residues. CDR3 amino acids: CAISVGTASRAQYF. The CDR3 DNA reads TGTGCCATCAGTGTGGGGACTGCTTCTCGAGCCCAGTACTTC.

The chain is built from TRBV5-5 and TRBJ2-7; D gene ambiguous. Trimming stripped 4 bases from V and 5 bases from J, with 22 bases between. In germline, CDR1 is SGHKS, CDR2 YYEKEE (reference sequence). The CDR3 totals 16 residues. DNA for the CDR3: TGTGCCAGCAGCGGGAATGGTGAGGTAGGTCCGAACGAGCAGTACTTC. It encodes CASSGNGEVGPNEQYF.

The V call is TRBV5-1, the J call TRBJ2-7; the match to TRBD2 covers 12 bases. The CDR3 loop spans 14 amino acids. Germline-derived CDR1 and CDR2 are SGHRS and YFSETQ. Trimming cost V 2 bases and J 6 bases; bases outside gene matches: 3. The CDR3 region is CASSLPSGRVEQYF. CDR3 sequence (DNA): TGCGCCAGCAGCTTACCTAGCGGGAGGGTCGAGCAGTACTTC.